These 25 T cell receptor beta chains were all obtained from the same sample, sequenced in a study of T cell changes during pregnancy in multiple sclerosis. Assay used: immunoSEQ multiplex PCR; TCRdb lists only in-frame clones, some missing. The table lists approximately 51,000 clones, roughly 94% of them singletons, with around 0.58% in the top ten. The sample in question was CD4+ T cells from peripheral blood mononuclear cells, obtained in the second trimester of pregnancy. The receptors derive from a female donor with multiple sclerosis, enrolled in a pregnancy study.

The V gene is TRBV2, the J gene TRBJ2-7; D perhaps matches TRBD1 (6 bases). CDR1 is SNHLY and CDR2 is FYNNEI in the germline V gene. CDR3 length equals 15 residues. Deletions cut 5 bases from V and 2 bases from J, with 16 bases between. The CDR3 DNA reads as TGTGCCAGCAGTTCCAACAGGGTCTCAGCCTACGAGCAGTACTTC. This translates into CASSSNRVSAYEQYF.

The chain carries TRBV19 and TRBJ1-2; 7 bases agree with TRBD1. Germline V gene data show CDR1 as LNHDA and CDR2 as SQIVND (reference sequence). This CDR3 region has 15 residues. Trimming at V came to 2 bases and at J to 3 bases, leaving 6 bases not matched to a gene. CDR3 protein: CASSIQGVPYYGYTF. The CDR3 coding sequence is TGTGCCAGTAGTATACAGGGGGTCCCCTACTATGGCTACACCTTC.

This clone came up a few times. CDR3 nucleotide sequence: TGTGCCAGCTCAAGGGGACTCCTGCTCCAAGAGACCCAGTACTTC. This codes for CASSRGLLLQETQYF. The rearrangement links TRBV27 to TRBJ2-5; TRBD2 is a possible D gene (6 bases). The CDR3 has 15 amino acids. Per the germline V gene, CDR1 is MNHEY and CDR2 is SMNVEV (reference sequence). Trimming took off 8 bases at V and 1 base at J, with 17 bases between the two ends.

The V call is TRBV6-1, the J call TRBJ2-5; 9 positions match TRBD1. CDR3 length equals 14 residues. Germline values: CDR1 MNHNS, CDR2 SASEGT. The junction had 7 bases not matched to a gene; V was cut back by 6 bases and J by 5 bases. The chain's CDR3 is CASRPGQGTETQYF. Written as DNA, the CDR3 is TGTGCCAGCAGACCGGGACAGGGTACGGAGACCCAGTACTTC.

The J gene is TRBJ1-1, the V gene TRBV7-2; maybe TRBD1 (6 bases). This CDR3 comprises 15 residues. The germline V gene encodes CDR1 SGHTA and CDR2 FQGNSA. V was trimmed by 3 bases and J by 1 base, leaving 12 bases between them. CDR3 sequence reads: CASSFSLQGNTEAFF. CDR3 nucleotide sequence: TGTGCCAGCAGCTTCTCACTACAGGGGAACACTGAAGCTTTCTTT.

DNA of the CDR3: TGTGCCAGCAGCCCCTACCAGGGTGTCTATGGCTACACCTTC. This codes for CASSPYQGVYGYTF. This chain connects TRBV6-6 to TRBJ1-2; TRBD1 is a possible D gene (5 bases). The V and J ends lost 6 bases and 4 bases respectively, with 15 bases between them. This CDR3 has 14 residues. Germline values: CDR1 MNHNY, CDR2 SVGAGI (reference sequence).

The gene calls are TRBV5-6 and TRBJ2-3; 7 bases fit TRBD2. J was trimmed by 2 bases and V by 0 bases; bases with no gene match: 12. The CDR3 runs to 18 residues. Germline V gene sequence: CDR1 SGHDT, CDR2 YYEEEE. The CDR3 nucleotides are TGTGCCAGCAGCTTGGAGTCTAGCGGAGCTATTTTCACAGATACGCAGTATTTT. This sequence encodes CASSLESSGAIFTDTQYF.

The chain links TRBV5-6 to TRBJ2-2; possibly TRBD1 for D (6 bases). Deletions cut 1 base from V and 5 bases from J, with 15 bases between. Germline CDR1 reads SGHDT; CDR2 reads YYEEEE. The CDR3 totals 16 residues. The CDR3 protein is CASSLFLQGPTGELFF. In nucleotides, the CDR3 is TGTGCCAGCAGCTTGTTTCTGCAGGGGCCTACCGGGGAGCTGTTTTTT.

This chain joins TRBV25-1 and TRBJ2-1, with 10 bases that match TRBD2. CDR3 size: 16 residues. Losses at the gene ends were 4 bases for V and 7 bases for J; bases not matched to a gene: 10. From germline, CDR1 is MGHDK and CDR2 SYGVNS. Here the CDR3 DNA reads TGTGCCAGCAGTGGGGTCAGCGGGGGGGATTGGAATGAGCAGTTCTTC. Its translation is CASSGVSGGDWNEQFF.

The chain couples TRBV19 to TRBJ2-3, with 10 bases that match TRBD2. The CDR3 sequence is 15 residues long. The trim removed 2 bases at V and 6 bases at J, leaving 5 bases unmatched. The germline CDR1 and CDR2 sequences are LNHDA and SQIVND (reference sequence). The CDR3 sequence: CASSIQRGGSDTQYF. The DNA for the CDR3 is TGTGCCAGTAGTATACAGCGGGGGGGTTCGGATACGCAGTATTTT.

This clone has a handful of counts. The chain employs TRBV6-5 and TRBJ2-1; TRBD2 agrees at 8 bases. The CDR3 totals 14 residues. V shed 8 bases, J shed 8 bases, and the junction held 11 bases outside the gene matches. Germline lookup yields CDR1 MNHEY and CDR2 SVGAGI. The CDR3 DNA is TGTGCCAGCGGGAAGTGGGCGGGGGGCGATGAGCAGTTCTTC. Its protein product is CASGKWAGGDEQFF.

This clone was detected only once. The V and J genes are TRBV9 and TRBJ1-5, with D perhaps TRBD1 (6 bases). V was pared by 6 bases and J by 3 bases, with 16 bases between. The V gene's germline CDR1 is SGDLS and CDR2 YYNGEE. This CDR3 spans 15 amino acids. In DNA form, the CDR3 reads TGTGCCAGCAATGAGAGGGGGAGTCTCAATCAGCCCCAGCATTTT. Protein product: CASNERGSLNQPQHF.

The rearrangement uses TRBV10-3 and TRBJ1-2; 8 bases map to TRBD1. J gave up 8 bases and V 7 bases, and 9 bases lay outside the gene matches. This CDR3 contains 13 residues. Per the germline V gene, CDR1 is ENHRY and CDR2 is SYGVKD. The CDR3 sequence: CAITPTGDYGYTF. CDR3 DNA: TGTGCCATCACCCCGACAGGGGATTACGGCTACACCTTC.

The CDR3 region is CASSGTGLAASTGELFF. The CDR3 DNA is TGTGCCAGCAGCGGAACGGGACTAGCGGCGAGTACCGGGGAGCTGTTTTTT. The rearrangement uses TRBV2 and TRBJ2-2; 11 nucleotides align to TRBD2. The V gene's germline CDR1 is SNHLY and CDR2 FYNNEI. Trimming at V came to 6 bases and at J to 5 bases, leaving 11 bases not matched to a gene. The CDR3 covers 17 residues.

The genes are TRBV6-5 and TRBJ2-5; perhaps TRBD2 as D (6 bases). Deletions cut 0 bases from V and 1 base from J, with 12 bases between. Germline V gene sequence: CDR1 MNHEY, CDR2 SVGAGI. This CDR3 region has 16 residues. The CDR3 DNA is TGTGCCAGCAGTTACTCGATCCCGGGGGTCCAAGAGACCCAGTACTTC. Translated, it gives CASSYSIPGVQETQYF.

This chain's CDR3 is CASSRERASYNEQFF. The CDR3 DNA follows: TGTGCCAGCTCACGGGAGCGGGCGTCCTACAATGAGCAGTTCTTC. The gene calls are TRBV18 and TRBJ2-1; TRBD2 is a possible D gene (6 bases). V gave up 4 bases and J gave up 1 base, with 11 bases separating them. Germline CDR1 reads KGHSH; CDR2 reads LQKENI. This CDR3 has 15 residues.

This chain joins TRBV27 and TRBJ1-4; TRBD1 might be the D (6 bases). This CDR3 has 16 amino acids. Trimming cost V 5 bases and J 5 bases, with 18 bases left between them. Germline-derived CDR1 and CDR2 are MNHEY and SMNVEV (reference sequence). CDR3 sequence: CASSPLGWGGNEKLFF. CDR3 coding DNA: TGTGCCAGCAGTCCCCTGGGTTGGGGGGGCAATGAAAAACTGTTTTTT.

The rearrangement joins TRBV21-1 to TRBJ2-7; the DNA was not used to check the table's D call, TRBD2. TRBV21-1 is described as a pseudogene. This CDR3 is built from 12 residues. CDR3 amino acids: CASSKEGTPQYF. The CDR3 nucleotides read TGTGCCAGCAGCAAAGAAGGGACTCCACAGTACTTC.

The chain joins TRBV10-3 to TRBJ1-6; weak D call: TRBD1 (6 bases). V lost 4 bases and J lost 6, with 13 bases in between. Germline V CDR1 and CDR2: ENHRY, SYGVKD. CDR3 length: 15 residues. The CDR3 DNA follows: TGTGCCATCAGTGGTGAGGACAGATCTAATTCACCCCTCCACTTT. This translates into CAISGEDRSNSPLHF.

This chain connects TRBV7-2 to TRBJ2-3; 14 bases match TRBD2. Trimming took 5 bases from V and 4 from J; bases not matched to a gene: 2. Germline loops: CDR1 SGHTA, CDR2 FQGNSA. The CDR3 runs to 15 residues. CDR3 DNA sequence: TGTGCCAGCAGCCTGACTAGCGGGGGGGCAGATACGCAGTATTTT. Protein product: CASSLTSGGADTQYF. Together with reference TRBV7-2 and TRBJ2-3, the CDR3 gives the full variable domain: GAGVSQSPSNKVTEKGKDVELRCDPISGHTALYWYRQSLGQGLEFLIYFQGNSAPDKSGLPSDRFSAERTGGSVSTLTIQRTQQEDSAVYLCASSLTSGGADTQYFGPGTRLTVL.

The J gene is TRBJ2-5, the V gene TRBV11-1; TRBD1 matches 10 bases. Germline V lookup: CDR1 SGHAT, CDR2 FQDESV (reference sequence). The CDR3 loop spans 13 amino acids. V shed 5 bases, J shed 8 bases, and the junction held 5 bases outside the gene matches. This CDR3 reads CASSPWTGGTQYF. The DNA for the CDR3 is TGTGCCAGCAGCCCTTGGACAGGGGGTACCCAGTACTTC.

This clone has more than one count but fewer than ten. The chain carries TRBV7-9 and TRBJ1-2; 7 nucleotides line up with TRBD1. The CDR3 loop spans 13 amino acids. Germline V gene sequence: CDR1 SEHNR, CDR2 FQNEAQ (reference sequence). V shed 3 bases, J shed 7 bases, and the junction held 5 bases outside the gene matches. CDR3 region: CASSFDNRGGYTF. The CDR3 nucleotides are TGTGCCAGCAGCTTCGATAACAGGGGTGGCTACACCTTC.

This chain connects TRBV5-5 to TRBJ1-3, with D unclear. From germline, CDR1 is SGHKS and CDR2 YYEKEE (reference sequence). V shed 4 bases and J shed 0 bases, with 11 bases lying between them. The length of the CDR3 is 15 residues. The CDR3 DNA sequence: TGTGCCAGCAGCCCGGTCCGGTCCTCTGGAAACACCATATATTTT. This codes for CASSPVRSSGNTIYF.

This clone appeared a single time. J is TRBJ2-2 and V is TRBV2; no clear D gene. Germline CDR1 reads SNHLY; CDR2 reads FYNNEI. This CDR3 has 15 residues. The ends were cut back, 6 bases at V and 3 bases at J, with 14 bases in the middle. The CDR3 is CASSPIPTDTGELFF. The CDR3 coding sequence is TGTGCCAGCAGCCCGATACCCACGGACACCGGGGAGCTGTTTTTT. Combining the CDR3 with reference TRBV2 and TRBJ2-2 gives the whole variable domain EPEVTQTPSHQVTQMGQEVILRCVPISNHLYFYWYRQILGQKVEFLVSFYNNEISEKSEIFDDQFSVERPDGSNFTLKIRSTKLEDSAMYFCASSPIPTDTGELFFGEGSRLTVL.

The gene calls are TRBV10-3 and TRBJ1-2, with 9 bases identical to TRBD1. The CDR3 loop spans 14 amino acids. The V gene end was trimmed by 8 bases and the J gene end by 0 bases; junction bases not matched to a gene: 4. CDR1 and CDR2 from the germline V gene are ENHRY and SYGVKD. The CDR3 sequence: CAISRDRANYGYTF. The CDR3 region has the DNA TGTGCCATCTCCCGGGACAGGGCTAACTATGGCTACACCTTC.